This TCR beta chain emerged from a study of blood T cell repertoires in COVID-19. Germline CDR1 is LGHDT and CDR2 is YNNKEL (reference sequence). This CDR3 region has 16 residues. Trimming took 4 bases from V and 0 from J, leaving 16 bases between them. Assay: immunoSEQ multiplex PCR; the TCRdb copy retains only in-frame clones and omits some. The sample holds hundreds of thousands of clones; about 90% are singletons and the top ten take under 15%. This chain links TRBV3-1 (or the pseudogene TRBV3-2) with TRBJ2-7; a weak D match, TRBD2 (7 bases). The receptor's source is a woman aged 45-65 years with acute COVID-19. The sequencing input was PBMCs or T cells enriched from blood (not recorded which). CDR3 region: CASSLWEGGASYEQYF. CDR3 DNA sequence: TGTGCCAGCAGCCTTTGGGAGGGGGGGGCCTCCTACGAGCAGTACTTC.